Here is one T cell receptor (beta chain) with its context. Antigen specificity is unknown. Sequenced by immunoSEQ multiplex PCR; TCRdb stores in-frame clones only, minus some. The top ten hold 15% to 20% of the sample, which has approximately 110,000 clones, approximately 90% seen once. These data originate in a study of identifying expanded T cells in peripheral blood. Whole-study results and caveats: Approximately 1.2 clones differed between technical replicates, versus approximately 17 and 20 over time.

Germline loops: CDR1 MNHEY, CDR2 SVGAGI. The CDR3 spans 14 residues. V lost 4 bases and J 4 bases, leaving 11 bases between the germline ends. The sequence was obtained from a person aged 18-69 years in good health. This chain uses TRBV6-5 with TRBJ1-3, with D unclear. Material for sequencing was blood. CDR3 region: CASSSPTRGNTIYF. The CDR3 coding sequence is TGTGCCAGCAGTTCGCCGACAAGAGGAAACACCATATATTTT.